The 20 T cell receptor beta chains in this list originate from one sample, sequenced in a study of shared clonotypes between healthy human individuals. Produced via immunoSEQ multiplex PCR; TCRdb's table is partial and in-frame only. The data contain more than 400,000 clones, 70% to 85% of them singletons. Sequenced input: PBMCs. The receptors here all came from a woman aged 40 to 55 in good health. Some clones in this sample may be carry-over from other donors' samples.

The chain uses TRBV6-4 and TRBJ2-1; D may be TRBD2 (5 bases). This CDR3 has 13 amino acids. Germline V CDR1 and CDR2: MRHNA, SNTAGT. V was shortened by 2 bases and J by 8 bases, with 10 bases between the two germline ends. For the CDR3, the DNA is TGTGCCAGCAGTGACGGGCGGGCCTATGAGCAGTTCTTC. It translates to CASSDGRAYEQFF.

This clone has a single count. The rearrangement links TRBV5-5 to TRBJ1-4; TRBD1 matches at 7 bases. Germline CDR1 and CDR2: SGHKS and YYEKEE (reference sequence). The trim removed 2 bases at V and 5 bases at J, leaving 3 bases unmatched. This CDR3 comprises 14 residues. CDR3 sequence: CASSFGTVNEKLFF. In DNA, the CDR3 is TGTGCCAGCAGCTTCGGGACAGTAAATGAAAAACTGTTTTTT.

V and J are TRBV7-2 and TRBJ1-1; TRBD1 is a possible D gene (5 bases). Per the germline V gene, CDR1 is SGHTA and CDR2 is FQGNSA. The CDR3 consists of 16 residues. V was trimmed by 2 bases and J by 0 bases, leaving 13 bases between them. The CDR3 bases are TGTGCCAGCAGCTTACAGGGAGGGATGGTGAACACTGAAGCTTTCTTT. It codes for CASSLQGGMVNTEAFF. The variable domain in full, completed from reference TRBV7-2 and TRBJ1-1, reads GAGVSQSPSNKVTEKGKDVELRCDPISGHTALYWYRQSLGQGLEFLIYFQGNSAPDKSGLPSDRFSAERTGGSVSTLTIQRTQQEDSAVYLCASSLQGGMVNTEAFFGQGTRLTVV.

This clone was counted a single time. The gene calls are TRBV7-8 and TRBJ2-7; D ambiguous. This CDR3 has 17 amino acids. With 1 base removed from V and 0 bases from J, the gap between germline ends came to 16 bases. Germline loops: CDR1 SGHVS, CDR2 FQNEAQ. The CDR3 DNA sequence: TGTGCCAGCAGCTTAGTGCTCGGGCGGATCGGCTCCTACGAGCAGTACTTC. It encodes CASSLVLGRIGSYEQYF.

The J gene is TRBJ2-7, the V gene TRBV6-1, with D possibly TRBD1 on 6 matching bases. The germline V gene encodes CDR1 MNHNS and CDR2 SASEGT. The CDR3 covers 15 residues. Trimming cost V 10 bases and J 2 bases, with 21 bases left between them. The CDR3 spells CATEQGSARAYEQYF. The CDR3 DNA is TGTGCCACCGAACAGGGATCGGCGAGAGCCTACGAGCAGTACTTC.

Here the CDR3 reads CASTKNDGSSYNEQFF. The CDR3 DNA reads TGTGCCAGCACCAAGAATGACGGGAGCTCCTACAATGAGCAGTTCTTC. The rearrangement uses TRBV5-4 and TRBJ2-1; maybe TRBD2 (6 bases). V was clipped by 6 bases and J by 0 bases, with 16 bases between them. Per germline, CDR1 SGHNT and CDR2 YYREEE (reference sequence). The CDR3 runs 16 residues.

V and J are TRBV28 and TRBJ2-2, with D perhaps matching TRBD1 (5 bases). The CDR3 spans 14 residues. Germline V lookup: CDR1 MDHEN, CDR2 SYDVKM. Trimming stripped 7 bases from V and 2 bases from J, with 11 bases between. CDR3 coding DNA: TGTGCCAGCATGAGACAGCCTAACACCGGGGAGCTGTTTTTT. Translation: CASMRQPNTGELFF.

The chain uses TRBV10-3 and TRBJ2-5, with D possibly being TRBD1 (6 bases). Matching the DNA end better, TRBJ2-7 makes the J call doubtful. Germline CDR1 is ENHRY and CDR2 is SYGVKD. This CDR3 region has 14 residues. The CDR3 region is CAISEVQGPYEQYF. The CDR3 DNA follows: TGTGCCATCAGTGAGGTCCAGGGGCCCTACGAGCAGTACTTC.

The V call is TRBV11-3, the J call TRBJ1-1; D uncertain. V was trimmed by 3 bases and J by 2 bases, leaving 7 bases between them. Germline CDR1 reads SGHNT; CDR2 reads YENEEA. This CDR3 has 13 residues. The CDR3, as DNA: TGTGCCAGCAGCTTGACTCAAAACACTGAAGCTTTCTTT. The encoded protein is CASSLTQNTEAFF.

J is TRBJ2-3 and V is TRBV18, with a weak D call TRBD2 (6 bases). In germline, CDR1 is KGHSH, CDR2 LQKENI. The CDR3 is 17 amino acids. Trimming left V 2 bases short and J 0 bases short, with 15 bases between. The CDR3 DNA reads TGTGCCAGCTCACCATGGGCGGCGGGAACTAGCACAGATACGCAGTATTTT. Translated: CASSPWAAGTSTDTQYF.

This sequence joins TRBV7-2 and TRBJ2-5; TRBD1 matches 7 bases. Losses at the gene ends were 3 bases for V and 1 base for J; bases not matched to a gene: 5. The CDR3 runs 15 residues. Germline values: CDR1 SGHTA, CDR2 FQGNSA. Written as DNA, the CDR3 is TGTGCCAGCAGCTTTCATGGACAGGTCCAAGAGACCCAGTACTTC. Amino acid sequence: CASSFHGQVQETQYF.

The CDR3 region is CASTRGGQNEQFF. The CDR3 DNA follows: TGTGCCAGCACCAGGGGGGGGCAGAATGAGCAGTTCTTC. V and J are TRBV6-6 and TRBJ2-1; possibly TRBD1 or TRBD2 for D (7 bases each). The germline gives CDR1 MNHNY, CDR2 SVGAGI (reference sequence). V lost 7 bases and J lost 7, with 14 bases in between. The CDR3 has 13 amino acids.

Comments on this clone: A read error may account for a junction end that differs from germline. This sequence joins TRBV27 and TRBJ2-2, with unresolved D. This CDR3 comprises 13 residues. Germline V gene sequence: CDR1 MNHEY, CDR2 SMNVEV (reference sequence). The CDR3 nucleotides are TGTGCCAGCAGTTTCACCAGCACCGAGGAGCTGTTTTTT. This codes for CASSFTSTEELFF.

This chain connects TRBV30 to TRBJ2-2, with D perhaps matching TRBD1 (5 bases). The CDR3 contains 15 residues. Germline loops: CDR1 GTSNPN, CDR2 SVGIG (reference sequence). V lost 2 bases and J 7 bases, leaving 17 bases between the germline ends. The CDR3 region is CAWSKKGQGRGELFF. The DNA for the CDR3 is TGTGCCTGGAGTAAAAAGGGGCAGGGTCGCGGGGAGCTGTTTTTT.

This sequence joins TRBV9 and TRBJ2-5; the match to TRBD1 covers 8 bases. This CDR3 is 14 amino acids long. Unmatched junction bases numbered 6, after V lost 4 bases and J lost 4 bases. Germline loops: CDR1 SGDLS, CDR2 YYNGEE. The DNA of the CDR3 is TGTGCCAGCAGCCCTTATGGACAGGGAGAGACCCAGTACTTC. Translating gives CASSPYGQGETQYF.

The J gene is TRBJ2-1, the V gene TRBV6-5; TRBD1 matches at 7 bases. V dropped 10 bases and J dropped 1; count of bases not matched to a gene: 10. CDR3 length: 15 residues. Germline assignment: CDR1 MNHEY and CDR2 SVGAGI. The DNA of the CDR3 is TGTGCCACCGGAGGCCGGGACAGATCCTACAATGAGCAGTTCTTC. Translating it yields CATGGRDRSYNEQFF.

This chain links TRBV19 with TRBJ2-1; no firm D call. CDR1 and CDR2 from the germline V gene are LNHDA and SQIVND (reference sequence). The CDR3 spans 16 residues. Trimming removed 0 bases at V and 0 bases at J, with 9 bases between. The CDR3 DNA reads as TGTGCCAGTAGTATAGATCGACGGAGCTCCTACAATGAGCAGTTCTTC. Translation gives CASSIDRRSSYNEQFF.

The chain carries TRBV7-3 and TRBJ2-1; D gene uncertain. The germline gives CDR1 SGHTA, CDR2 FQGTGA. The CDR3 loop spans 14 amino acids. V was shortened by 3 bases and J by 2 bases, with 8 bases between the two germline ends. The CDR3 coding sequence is TGTGCCAGCAGCTTGAGTAGTGCCTACAATGAGCAGTTCTTC. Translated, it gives CASSLSSAYNEQFF.

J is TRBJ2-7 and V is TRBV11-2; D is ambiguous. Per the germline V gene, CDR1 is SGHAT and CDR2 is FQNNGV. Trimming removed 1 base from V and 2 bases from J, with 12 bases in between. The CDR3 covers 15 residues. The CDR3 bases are TGTGCCAGCAGCTTAGCCTGGGCTAGACCCTACGAGCAGTACTTC. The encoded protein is CASSLAWARPYEQYF.

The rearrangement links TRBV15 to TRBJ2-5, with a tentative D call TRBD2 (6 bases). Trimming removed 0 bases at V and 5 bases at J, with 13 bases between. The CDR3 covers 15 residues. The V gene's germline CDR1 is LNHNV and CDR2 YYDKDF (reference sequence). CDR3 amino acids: CATSRDLGEVETQYF. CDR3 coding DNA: TGTGCCACCAGCAGAGATTTGGGGGAGGTGGAGACCCAGTACTTC.